Reported below is one T cell receptor beta chain. Its target is not known. This sample was included in a study of cytomegalovirus exposure and HLA in healthy donors. General study findings and limits: A prior analysis recorded that most TCR beta V segments were productive about 87% or about 30% of the time. Apart from CMV serostatus, no immune exposure information was available.

The CDR3 sequence is 14 residues long. The germline CDR1 and CDR2 sequences are SGHRS and YFSETQ. The V gene end was trimmed by 3 bases and the J gene end by 4 bases; junction bases not matched to a gene: 6. PCR amplification relied on 60 Vbeta primers (plus 13 Jbeta primers). Repertoires were generated with immunoSEQ multiplex PCR, while TCRdb's copy carries only in-frame clones and drops some. The table shows nearly 110,000 clones, with roughly 70% occurring only once. Sequenced sample: PBMCs. The genes are TRBV5-1 and TRBJ1-2; 7 bases align to TRBD1. The receptor was derived from a middle-aged woman in good health and CMV-seropositive. This CDR3 is CASSSEGASYGYTF. CDR3 coding DNA: TGCGCCAGCAGCTCGGAGGGGGCATCCTATGGCTACACCTTC.